Listed here are 24 T cell receptor beta chains from one sample, sequenced in a study of technical replicates of blood from several donors. Assay: immunoSEQ multiplex PCR; the TCRdb copy retains only in-frame clones and omits some. The sample carries tens of thousands of clones, more than 80% recorded once. Sequencing used T cells isolated from PBMCs. The origin of the receptors is a human donor in good health.

V gene TRBV7-8 combines with J gene TRBJ1-1, with a possible D match to TRBD1 (5 bases). V shed 5 bases and J shed 0 bases, with 10 bases lying between them. This CDR3 has 14 amino acids. Germline V CDR1 and CDR2: SGHVS, FQNEAQ. This CDR3 reads CASSTGGVNTEAFF. The CDR3 nucleotides read TGTGCCAGCAGCACGGGGGGAGTGAACACTGAAGCTTTCTTT.

This clone turned up a few times. The chain is built from TRBV6-4 and TRBJ2-1, with D perhaps TRBD2 (6 bases). The germline V gene encodes CDR1 MRHNA and CDR2 SNTAGT. CDR3 size: 15 residues. Trimming removed 0 bases from V and 6 bases from J, with 12 bases in between. The CDR3 here is CASSDSSGTGNEQFF. Here the CDR3 DNA reads TGTGCCAGCAGTGACTCTAGCGGTACCGGCAATGAGCAGTTCTTC.

This sequence joins TRBV7-3 and TRBJ2-5; TRBD2 matches at 15 bases. The length of the CDR3 is 16 residues. Germline CDR1 SGHTA, CDR2 FQGTGA. The trim removed 5 bases at V and 5 bases at J, leaving 6 bases unmatched. For the CDR3, the DNA is TGTGCCAGCAGCCGAAAGGGGACTAGCGGGGGGGAGACCCAGTACTTC. It codes for CASSRKGTSGGETQYF.

This chain joins TRBV29-1 and TRBJ2-1, with 11 bases matching TRBD2. With V trimmed by 3 bases and J by 0 bases, 7 bases remained unmatched. Germline V gene data show CDR1 as SQVTM and CDR2 as ANQGSEA. There are 17 residues in the CDR3. CDR3 nucleotides: TGCAGCGTTGAGGGACTAGCGGATGTCAGCTCCTACAATGAGCAGTTCTTC. Translating gives CSVEGLADVSSYNEQFF.

This CDR3 is CASSYTGRGRYEQYF. DNA for the CDR3: TGTGCCAGCAGTTATACGGGCAGGGGGCGGTACGAGCAGTACTTC. This chain connects TRBV6-5 to TRBJ2-7, with 8 nucleotides matching TRBD1. This CDR3 contains 15 residues. V dropped 3 bases and J dropped 4; count of bases not matched to a gene: 8. Germline V lookup: CDR1 MNHEY, CDR2 SVGAGI.

The genes are TRBV6-5 and TRBJ2-3, with a tentative D call TRBD2 (5 bases). The V and J ends lost 6 bases and 1 base respectively, with 11 bases between them. Per germline, CDR1 MNHEY and CDR2 SVGAGI. This CDR3 spans 14 amino acids. CDR3 sequence (DNA): TGTGCCAGCAGCCTGGACGGGGGCACAGATACGCAGTATTTT. Protein product: CASSLDGGTDTQYF.

This clone was seen just once. CDR3 sequence (DNA): TGTGCCAGCAGTGGTGGACTAGCGGGGAATGAGCAGTTCTTC. This sequence encodes CASSGGLAGNEQFF. This chain links TRBV2 with TRBJ2-1; the match to TRBD2 covers 12 bases. Looked up from germline, CDR1 is SNHLY and CDR2 is FYNNEI. J was trimmed by 7 bases and V by 4 bases; bases with no gene match: 2. There are 14 residues in the CDR3.

The chain recombines TRBV27 with TRBJ1-4; D is possibly TRBD1 (5 bases). Looked up from germline, CDR1 is MNHEY and CDR2 is SMNVEV (reference sequence). The germline V and J ends were trimmed by 1 base and 2 bases, with 11 bases remaining between them. The CDR3 totals 16 residues. The CDR3 DNA reads as TGTGCCAGCAGTTTATGGGGGGGATTTACTAATGAAAAACTGTTTTTT. Its translation: CASSLWGGFTNEKLFF.

V is TRBV5-1 and J is TRBJ2-2; the match to TRBD1 covers 11 bases. The V gene end was trimmed by 4 bases and the J gene end by 7 bases; junction bases not matched to a gene: 6. Germline V gene lookup returns CDR1 SGHRS and CDR2 YFSETQ. This CDR3 contains 15 residues. CDR3 in DNA: TGCGCCAGCAGCCCGGGACAGGGGGAGGTCGGGGAGCTGTTTTTT. Amino acids: CASSPGQGEVGELFF. Variable domain in full (rest from reference TRBV5-1 and TRBJ2-2): KAGVTQTPRYLIKTRGQQVTLSCSPISGHRSVSWYQQTPGQGLQFLFEYFSETQRNKGNFPGRFSGRQFSNSRSEMNVSTLELGDSALYLCASSPGQGEVGELFFGEGSRLTVL.

V usage is TRBV5-1 and J usage is TRBJ2-5; D remains unclear. V dropped 2 bases and J dropped 2 bases, with 4 bases sitting between them. The CDR3 runs to 12 residues. Per germline, CDR1 SGHRS and CDR2 YFSETQ. CDR3 coding DNA: TGCGCCAGCAGCTTCCCGCAAGAGACCCAGTACTTC. Its translation: CASSFPQETQYF.

This chain links TRBV29-1 with TRBJ2-2, with 9 bases aligning to TRBD1. The CDR3 has 12 residues. Looked up from germline, CDR1 is SQVTM and CDR2 is ANQGSEA. The V gene end was trimmed by 6 bases and the J gene end by 7 bases; junction bases not matched to a gene: 3. CDR3 loop: CSVRQGDGELFF. The CDR3 nucleotides read TGCAGCGTGAGACAGGGGGACGGGGAGCTGTTTTTT.

The chain couples TRBV19 to TRBJ2-7, with D perhaps matching TRBD1 (6 bases). The CDR3 sequence is 14 residues long. Germline CDR1 LNHDA, CDR2 SQIVND (reference sequence). The V gene lost 8 bases and the J gene lost 1 base, with 15 bases spanning the gap. The CDR3 DNA reads TGTGCCAGTTCACAGGGTGAGGGTTCCTACGAGCAGTACTTC. Protein: CASSQGEGSYEQYF. Together with reference TRBV19 and TRBJ2-7, the CDR3 gives the full variable domain: DGGITQSPKYLFRKEGQNVTLSCEQNLNHDAMYWYRQDPGQGLRLIYYSQIVNDFQKGDIAEGYSVSREKKESFPLTVTSAQKNPTAFYLCASSQGEGSYEQYFGPGTRLTVT.

Only a few counts were recorded for this clone. The chain uses TRBV28 and TRBJ1-1, with 9 bases fitting TRBD1. Germline CDR1 and CDR2: MDHEN and SYDVKM. This CDR3 comprises 16 residues. J lost 6 bases, V lost 2 bases, and 10 bases had no gene match. The CDR3 nucleotides are TGTGCCAGCAGTTTAAAACAGGGGGCCGGAATCCCTGAAGCTTTCTTT. Residues: CASSLKQGAGIPEAFF.

The rearrangement uses TRBV19 and TRBJ2-7; tentative D call: TRBD1 (5 bases). Trimming took off 4 bases at V and 2 bases at J, with 12 bases between the two ends. The CDR3 has 14 amino acids. Germline CDR1 reads LNHDA; CDR2 reads SQIVND (reference sequence). The CDR3 sequence is CASSTRTIPYEQYF. In DNA, the CDR3 is TGTGCCAGTAGTACCCGGACAATACCCTACGAGCAGTACTTC.

This clone was picked up a small number of times. This chain joins TRBV28 and TRBJ2-1; 14 bases match TRBD2. V was pared by 6 bases and J by 7 bases, with 5 bases of the junction left unmatched. Germline-derived CDR1 and CDR2 are MDHEN and SYDVKM. The CDR3 is 15 residues long. The CDR3 loop is CASRTGTSGRNEQFF. In nucleotides, the CDR3 is TGTGCCAGCAGGACCGGGACTAGCGGGAGAAATGAGCAGTTCTTC.

The gene calls are TRBV7-9 and TRBJ2-5; maybe TRBD2 (6 bases). Germline CDR1 and CDR2: SEHNR and FQNEAQ (reference sequence). Trimming cost V 10 bases and J 2 bases, with 17 bases left between them. The CDR3 consists of 14 residues. CDR3 coding DNA: TGTGCCATTACCACGACTAGGGTGCAAGAGACCCAGTACTTC. Its protein is CAITTTRVQETQYF.

V gene TRBV9 combines with J gene TRBJ2-1, with D possibly being TRBD2 (5 bases). Trimming left V 0 bases short and J 7 bases short, with 17 bases between. The germline V gene encodes CDR1 SGDLS and CDR2 YYNGEE. The CDR3 length is 16 residues. The CDR3 sequence: CASSVVVGNKRNEQFF. The DNA for the CDR3 is TGTGCCAGCAGCGTAGTTGTGGGAAATAAGCGGAATGAGCAGTTCTTC.

The chain has TRBV27 and TRBJ1-2; TRBD1 might be the D (5 bases). V lost 5 bases and J 5 bases, leaving 24 bases between the germline ends. The germline gives CDR1 MNHEY, CDR2 SMNVEV (reference sequence). There are 17 residues in the CDR3. The CDR3: CASSPRALRREGYGYTF. The DNA for the CDR3 is TGTGCCAGCAGTCCACGGGCCCTAAGAAGGGAGGGGTATGGCTACACCTTC.

The chain combines TRBV7-3 with TRBJ2-2, with 11 nucleotides matching TRBD1. V shed 2 bases and J 6 bases; nucleotides not matched to a gene: 5. The CDR3 has 16 residues. Germline V CDR1 and CDR2: SGHTA, FQGTGA. This CDR3 reads CASSLGQGASAGELFF. In DNA, the CDR3 is TGTGCCAGCAGCTTAGGACAGGGGGCTTCGGCCGGGGAGCTGTTTTTT.

The CDR3 DNA reads as TGTGCCAGCAGTGCAGCAGGTGTGTATATAGATGAGCAGTTCTTC. Encoded protein: CASSAAGVYIDEQFF. The chain recombines TRBV14 with TRBJ2-1; D not resolved. The V end lost 6 bases, the J end lost 8 bases, and 20 bases lay between the germline ends. Per germline, CDR1 SGHDN and CDR2 FVKESK. The CDR3 covers 15 residues.

The chain uses TRBV19 and TRBJ2-7, with no clear D. Trimming shortened V by 4 bases and J by 7 bases, and 11 bases separated the two germline ends. This CDR3 is 12 amino acids long. Looked up from germline, CDR1 is LNHDA and CDR2 is SQIVND (reference sequence). The CDR3 coding sequence is TGTGCCAGTAGTAACCCCGGAGTGGAGCAGTACTTC. Amino acids: CASSNPGVEQYF. Combining the CDR3 with reference TRBV19 and TRBJ2-7 gives the whole variable domain DGGITQSPKYLFRKEGQNVTLSCEQNLNHDAMYWYRQDPGQGLRLIYYSQIVNDFQKGDIAEGYSVSREKKESFPLTVTSAQKNPTAFYLCASSNPGVEQYFGPGTRLTVT.

The chain combines TRBV4-2 with TRBJ2-1; 9 bases line up with TRBD2. V shed 3 bases and J 1 base; nucleotides not matched to a gene: 10. Germline CDR1 is LGHNA and CDR2 is YNFKEQ. The CDR3 consists of 18 residues. The CDR3 bases are TGTGCCAGCAGCCATAAAGGGCCCCTAGCGGGATCCTACAATGAGCAGTTCTTC. Its protein is CASSHKGPLAGSYNEQFF.

By share of the sample, this clone is medium-sized. The chain is built from TRBV9 and TRBJ2-7; 9 nucleotides match TRBD2. Looked up from germline, CDR1 is SGDLS and CDR2 is YYNGEE. With V trimmed by 0 bases and J by 3 bases, 4 bases remained unmatched. CDR3 length equals 15 residues. The CDR3, as DNA: TGTGCCAGCAGCGTAGCTGGCGGGGGGGGCTACGAGCAGTACTTC. Translated, it gives CASSVAGGGGYEQYF.

In DNA form, the CDR3 reads TGTGCCAGCAGTTACTCGACGGGTGAGCAGTTCTTC. Protein product: CASSYSTGEQFF. This chain joins TRBV6-5 and TRBJ2-1; D unresolved. From germline, CDR1 is MNHEY and CDR2 SVGAGI. Trimming took off 0 bases at V and 9 bases at J, with 6 bases between the two ends. This CDR3 comprises 12 residues.